The source of this TCR beta chain is a study of T-cell memory formation after mild COVID-19. As for the study in general: TCR clusters largely stayed donor specific.

Trimming left V 3 bases short and J 5 bases short, with 8 bases between. The CDR3 is made up of 13 amino acids. Germline V lookup: CDR1 MDHEN, CDR2 SYDVKM. In TCRdb, the 5' RACE reads were re-called with MiXCR into one record per CDR3 protein. The table lists hundreds of thousands of distinct CDR3 sequences, roughly 8.2% of them singletons. This clonotype was seen a few times. The chain links TRBV28 to TRBJ1-5; no reliable D call. This sequence originates from a man aged 18 to 30 who had mild COVID-19 (a few samples of this study predate the infection). Cell type and time point are not known. The sequenced sample was PBMCs or a T cell subset sorted from them (not recorded which). For the CDR3, the DNA is TGTGCCAGCAGTTTTGCAAGCTATCAGCCCCAGCATTTT. Its translation: CASSFASYQPQHF. Full variable domain (missing parts from reference TRBV28 and TRBJ1-5): DVKVTQSSRYLVKRTGEKVFLECVQDMDHENMFWYRQDPGLGLRLIYFSYDVKMKEKGDIPEGYSVSREKKERFSLILESASTNQTSMYLCASSFASYQPQHFGDGTRLSIL.